This T cell receptor (beta chain) was observed in a study of vaccination and CD4 T cells after COVID-19. Study overall: Stimulation used overlapping spike peptides from SARS-CoV-2, HCoV-NL63, HCoV-OC43 and HCoV-229E.

The treatment: roughly 10-day PBMC culture with coronavirus spike peptide pools or control peptides (ViraFEST assay). Half of the medium was exchanged for fresh IL-2 medium, first on day 3 and then on day 7. Sequence data for DNA of cultured CD4+ T cells were generated by the Oncomine TCR Beta short-read assay. Each CDR3 protein gets one entry after TCRdb re-called the PCR reads with MiXCR. The profile shows around 11,000 distinct CDR3 sequences, 55% to 60% of them singletons. Germline V lookup: CDR1 SGHAT, CDR2 FQDESV (reference sequence). This CDR3 region has 13 residues. V was cut by 6 bases and J by 6 bases, with 12 bases left in between. Turning to this clonotype: Its target is not known.

The origin of this receptor is a human donor who had recovered from COVID-19. Input material: CD4+ T cells from blood, cultured in vitro. The rearrangement joins TRBV11-1 to TRBJ2-4; D may be TRBD1 or TRBD2 (5 bases each). This CDR3 reads CASSMGRGNIQYF. CDR3 coding DNA: TGTGCCAGCAGTATGGGACGGGGAAACATTCAGTACTTC.